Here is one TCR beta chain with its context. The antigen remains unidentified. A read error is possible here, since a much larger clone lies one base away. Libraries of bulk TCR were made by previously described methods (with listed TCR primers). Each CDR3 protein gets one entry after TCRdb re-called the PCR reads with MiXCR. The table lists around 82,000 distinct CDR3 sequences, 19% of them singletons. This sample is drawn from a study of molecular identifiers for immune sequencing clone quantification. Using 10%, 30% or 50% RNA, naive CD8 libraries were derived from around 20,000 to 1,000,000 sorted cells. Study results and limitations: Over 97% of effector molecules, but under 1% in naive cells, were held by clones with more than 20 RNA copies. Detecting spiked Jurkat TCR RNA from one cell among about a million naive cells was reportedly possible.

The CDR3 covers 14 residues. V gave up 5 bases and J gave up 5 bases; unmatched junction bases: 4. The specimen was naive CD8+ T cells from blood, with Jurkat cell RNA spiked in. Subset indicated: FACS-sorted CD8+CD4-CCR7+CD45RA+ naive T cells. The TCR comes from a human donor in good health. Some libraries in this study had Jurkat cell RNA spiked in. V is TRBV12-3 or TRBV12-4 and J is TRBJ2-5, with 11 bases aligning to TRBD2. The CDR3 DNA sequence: TGTGCCAGCAGTGTCGCTAGCGGGGGGGAGACCCAGTACTTC. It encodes CASSVASGGETQYF.